Here is one T cell receptor beta chain with its context. The antigen remains unidentified. Profiling relied on immunoSEQ multiplex PCR, and the TCRdb table lists in-frame clones only, not all of them. Altogether tens of thousands of clones are present, around 72% being singletons, with the ten largest covering under 4.5%. These data come from a study of vaccination effects on CD4 cells after COVID-19. After expansion with viral peptide pools in the ViraFEST assay, antigen-specific CD4+ T cells were sequenced. Isolation of CD4+ T cells took place after around 10 days of culture. None of these healthy vaccinees had been infected with SARS-CoV-2 before vaccination. Culturing of 1.5 million to 2 million PBMC per well took place with around 10 IU/ml IL-2 and approximately 10 ug/ml peptides. The CDR3 covers 16 residues. Germline assignment: CDR1 MNHEY and CDR2 SMNVEV (reference sequence). V lost 6 bases, J lost 7 bases, and 19 bases lay in between.

Findings and limits, study-wide: Whether induced by infection or by vaccine, clones showed marked clonal contraction late after vaccination.

This receptor was obtained from a human donor who received a COVID-19 vaccine. The specimen comprised CD4+ T cells from PBMCs cultured with HCoV-OC43 spike peptides, sampled before COVID-19 vaccination. The subset was: HCoV-OC43 spike overlapping peptide pool stimulation. The chain couples TRBV27 to TRBJ1-6, with D possibly matching TRBD1 (5 bases). As DNA, the CDR3 is TGTGCCAGCAGAAATACCCGCCGGGGACCGAATTCACCCCTCCACTTT. This encodes CASRNTRRGPNSPLHF.